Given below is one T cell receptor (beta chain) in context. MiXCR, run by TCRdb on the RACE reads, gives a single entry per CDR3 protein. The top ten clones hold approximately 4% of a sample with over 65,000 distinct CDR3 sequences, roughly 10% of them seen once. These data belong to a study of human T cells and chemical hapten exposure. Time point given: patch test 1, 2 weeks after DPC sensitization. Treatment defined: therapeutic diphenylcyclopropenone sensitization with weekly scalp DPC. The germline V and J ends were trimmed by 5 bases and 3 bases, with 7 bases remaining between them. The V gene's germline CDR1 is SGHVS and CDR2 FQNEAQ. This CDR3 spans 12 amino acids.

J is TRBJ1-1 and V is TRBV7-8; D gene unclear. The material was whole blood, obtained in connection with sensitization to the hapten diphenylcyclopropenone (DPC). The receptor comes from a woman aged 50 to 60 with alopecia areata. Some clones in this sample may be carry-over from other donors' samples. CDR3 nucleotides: TGTGCCAGCAGCCATAGCTACACTGAAGCTTTCTTT. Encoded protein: CASSHSYTEAFF.